This T cell receptor (beta chain) was observed in a study of cytomegalovirus exposure and HLA in healthy donors. Overall study: The roughly 120 validation repertoires matched the 500 to 750 first-cohort repertoires in platform, a later analysis reported.

This clone was recorded only once. Its specificity is not known. Profiling relied on immunoSEQ multiplex PCR, and the TCRdb table lists in-frame clones only, not all of them. This table holds roughly 240,000 clones, roughly 89% found once. Trimming took 3 bases from V and 7 from J; bases not matched to a gene: 8. Looked up from germline, CDR1 is SGHVS and CDR2 is FQNEAQ. The CDR3 has 15 amino acids. Study findings and constraints: Diagnosis of cytomegalovirus status made by the classifier reportedly showed high specificity and sensitivity. The study recorded around 160 TCR beta chains that were cytomegalovirus-associated.

What was sequenced was PBMCs. The chain combines TRBV7-8 with TRBJ2-1; 8 nucleotides align to TRBD1. The TCR comes from a man aged 18 to 30 in good health and CMV-seronegative. CDR3 nucleotides: TGTGCCAGCAGCTTCCGGGACAGGCAGGTGAATGAGCAGTTCTTC. Its translation: CASSFRDRQVNEQFF. Variable domain in full (rest from reference TRBV7-8 and TRBJ2-1): GAGVSQSPRYKVAKRGQDVALRCDPISGHVSLFWYQQALGQGPEFLTYFQNEAQLDKSGLPSDRFFAERPEGSVSTLKIQRTQQEDSAVYLCASSFRDRQVNEQFFGPGTRLTVL.